The sample holds a few counts of the clone carrying this TCR beta chain. Its antigen is as yet unknown. The study sampled nominally healthy donors, though unrecorded immune exposures were likely. Germline-derived CDR1 and CDR2 are SGHVS and FNYEAQ. This CDR3 comprises 14 residues. V gave up 5 bases and J gave up 2 bases, with 13 bases separating them. The sample belongs to a study of cytomegalovirus exposure and HLA in healthy donors. Study-wide results and caveats: The authors excluded some V segments, including TRBV6-2 and TRBV6-3, as indistinguishable.

60 Vbeta and 13 Jbeta primers were used in PCR. Sequencing used immunoSEQ multiplex PCR; TCRdb keeps in-frame clones, though not all of them. The repertoire has approximately 170,000 clones, 68% of them found once; the top ten carry around 3%. The source of this sequence is a woman aged 40 to 50 in good health and CMV-seropositive. V gene TRBV7-6 combines with J gene TRBJ2-7; D perhaps matches TRBD1 (6 bases). The sequencing sample was made of PBMCs. The CDR3 bases are TGTGCCAGCAGCCGATCGGACAGAACCTACGAGCAGTACTTC. Residues: CASSRSDRTYEQYF.